The clone carrying this T cell receptor (beta chain) was found many times. Its specificity is not known. TCRdb re-derived calls from the 5' RACE reads in MiXCR, one entry per CDR3 protein. The table includes 250,000 or so distinct CDR3 sequences, about 8% detected once. The sample originates from a study of identical twins. General observations from the study: Memory repertoires showed no such pattern, whereas abundant cord blood beta clonotypes carried fewer insertions.

Germline loops: CDR1 DFQATT, CDR2 SNEGSKA (reference sequence). V lost 0 bases, J lost 12 bases, and 18 bases lay in between. The CDR3 sequence is 14 residues long. A further study also used this sample, focusing on yellow fever vaccine responses in identical twins.

This chain uses TRBV20-1 with TRBJ2-1, with D uncertain. The specimen sequenced was CD8+ T cells sorted from blood. The clonotype was recovered from a woman aged 18 to 35 in good health. The CDR3 loop reads CSARELAENRGQFF. The CDR3 region has the DNA TGCAGTGCTAGAGAACTGGCCGAGAACCGCGGGCAGTTCTTC.